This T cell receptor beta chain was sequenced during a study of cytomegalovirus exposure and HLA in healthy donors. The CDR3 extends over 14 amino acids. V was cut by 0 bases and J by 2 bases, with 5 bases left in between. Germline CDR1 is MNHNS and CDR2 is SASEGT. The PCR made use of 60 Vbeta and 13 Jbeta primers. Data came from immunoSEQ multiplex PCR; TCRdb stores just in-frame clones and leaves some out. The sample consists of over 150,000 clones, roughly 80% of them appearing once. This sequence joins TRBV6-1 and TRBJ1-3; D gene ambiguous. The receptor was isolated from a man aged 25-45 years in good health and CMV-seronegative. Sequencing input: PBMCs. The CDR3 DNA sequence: TGTGCCAGCAGTGAAGCGGAGGCTGGAAACACCATATATTTT. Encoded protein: CASSEAEAGNTIYF.